Given below is one TCR beta chain in context. The antigen this receptor binds is unknown. The input lacks base qualities; no much larger clone sits a single base away. The sample belongs to a study of blood T cell repertoires in COVID-19 (TCRdb year 2020). Broadly, across the study: Samples from collaborators originated in the United States, Italy and Spain and spanned both the acute and convalescent phases of COVID-19. A de-identified subject ID, COVID-19 status, age in years and sex were almost always included in the sample metadata. The repertoires were made available in a free public database intended to serve as a resource for research on the immune response to SARS-CoV-2. Where available, HLA class I and class II types were obtained from metadata supplied by the sample provider rather than from assay-based typing. Deeply sampled blood TCRbeta repertoires from subjects exposed to, actively infected with, or recovered from COVID-19 were included in the dataset. Samples came from the ongoing ImmuneRACE study (first 160 participants) plus 1,254 subjects from 6 global collaborators. The prospective study material was composed of cDNA or gDNA derived from T cells, B-cell-depleted T cells, or PBMCs. What the study reported, not specific to this receptor: Clinical and demographic metadata were provided uncurated, with the amount varying by source and participant.

V lost 0 bases and J lost 5 bases; the stretch between them is 8 bases long. The CDR3 goes from the cysteine to the phenylalanine over 14 residues. The sequence is cut down to CDR3 DNA, 42 bases in frame from base 1. The germline V gene encodes CDR1 LNHNV and CDR2 YYDKDF (reference sequence). Participants in the prospective study were enrolled through a virtual design, were aged about 18 to 89 years, and lived in approximately 25 United States geographic areas. In the prospective study, cohorts were assigned on the basis of participant-reported clinical history obtained from a screening survey and a study questionnaire. ImmuneRACE Cohort 3 recovered participants were defined by two consecutive negative NP/OP PCR tests, healthcare professional clearance, or symptom resolution. In the prospective study, whole blood, serum and a nasopharyngeal or oropharyngeal swab were collected from each participant by mobile phlebotomists. Participants in the prospective study had the option to provide additional blood draws and questionnaires over a roughly two-month period. Prospective study blood samples were shipped either frozen or at room temperature before DNA extraction.

TCRbeta CDR3 regions were amplified from genomic DNA using the immunoSEQ Assay, a bias-controlled multiplex PCR. The study's own analysis went as follows. The number of nucleated cells in each sample was estimated from the amplification of reference gene primers within the assay. To quantify the absolute abundance of each unique TCRbeta CDR3 rearrangement, sequence reads were collapsed and filtered. For each sample, productive Simpson clonality was calculated by taking the square root of Simpson's diversity index across productive rearrangements. TCRdb took this table from immuneACCESS and kept in-frame rearrangements with V and J called. Such tables lack part of the clones; where checked against another copy, unresolved V genes explain under half of the gap, and the rest is unexplained. For V, J and clone size, that table is used; D and trimming come from the DNA. A total of about 190,000 clones appear in this sample, about 88% of them only once. The ten biggest clones cover approximately 3% of the sample.

Recombination joined TRBV15 with TRBJ2-4; a confident D gene designation cannot be given. The sequenced sample consisted of PBMCs or T cells enriched from blood (not recorded which). This TCR was recovered from a woman in her thirties who had recovered from COVID-19. The nucleotides read TGTGCCACCAGCAGAGATCTCACAGAAAACATTCAGTACTTC. This is translated as CATSRDLTENIQYF.